Following are 19 T cell receptor beta chains from one sample sequenced in a study of T cells in Graves' hyperthyroidism and ophthalmopathy. The CDR3 regions of TCR beta were amplified from RNA transcripts. Primed by the HTBI set, a first-round RT-PCR was run on the TCR CDR3. TCRdb ran MiXCR on the multiplex PCR reads and lists one entry per CDR3 protein. This sample has under 300,000 distinct CDR3 sequences, with 12% to 15% found just once. Sequencing was done on a sample of blood. These receptors all come from a woman in her 40s with Graves' hyperthyroidism.

This clonotype has a count of ten or more. This sequence joins TRBV9 and TRBJ2-7, with D possibly TRBD2 on 5 matching bases. V was pared by 0 bases and J by 4 bases, with 14 bases between. The CDR3 consists of 15 residues. Germline-derived CDR1 and CDR2 are SGDLS and YYNGEE. CDR3 DNA: TGTGCCAGCAGCGTAGATTACGGGGAGAGATACGAGCAGTACTTC. Its translation: CASSVDYGERYEQYF. Based on the CDR3 plus reference TRBV9 and TRBJ2-7, the full variable domain is DSGVTQTPKHLITATGQRVTLRCSPRSGDLSVYWYQQSLDQGLQFLIQYYNGEERAKGNILERFSAQQFPDLHSELNLSSLELGDSALYFCASSVDYGERYEQYFGPGTRLTVT.

This chain joins TRBV19 and TRBJ2-7; D might be TRBD2 (5 bases). The CDR3 totals 12 residues. Germline CDR1 LNHDA, CDR2 SQIVND (reference sequence). The V end was cut by 3 bases, the J end by 5 bases, with 8 bases between. The CDR3 bases are TGTGCCAGTAGTATTATCGGGGACGAGCAGTACTTC. It translates to CASSIIGDEQYF. Filled out from reference TRBV19 and TRBJ2-7, the complete variable domain reads DGGITQSPKYLFRKEGQNVTLSCEQNLNHDAMYWYRQDPGQGLRLIYYSQIVNDFQKGDIAEGYSVSREKKESFPLTVTSAQKNPTAFYLCASSIIGDEQYFGPGTRLTVT.

The table lists this clonotype with many counts. The chain carries TRBV7-2 and TRBJ2-5; D may match TRBD1 or TRBD2 (5 bases each). V shed 0 bases and J shed 7 bases, with 9 bases lying between them. CDR3 length: 13 amino acids. The germline V gene encodes CDR1 SGHTA and CDR2 FQGNSA. CDR3 loop: CASSLADGATQYF. CDR3 nucleotides: TGTGCCAGCAGCTTAGCCGACGGGGCGACCCAGTACTTC.

The chain recombines TRBV18 with TRBJ2-5; D is unclear. The CDR3 sequence is 16 residues long. From germline, CDR1 is KGHSH and CDR2 LQKENI. V dropped 2 bases and J dropped 5 bases, with 18 bases sitting between them. The CDR3 nucleotides are TGTGCCAGCTCACCAAAATCGCAGACGGGTTGGGAGACCCAGTACTTC. Amino acid sequence: CASSPKSQTGWETQYF. Full variable domain (remainder filled in from reference TRBV18 and TRBJ2-5): NAGVMQNPRHLVRRRGQEARLRCSPMKGHSHVYWYRQLPEEGLKFMVYLQKENIIDESGMPKERFSAEFPKEGPSILRIQQVVRGDSAAYFCASSPKSQTGWETQYFGPGTRLLVL.

This clonotype was recorded many times. The chain uses TRBV2 and TRBJ2-5; TRBD1 is a possible D gene (5 bases). CDR3 length: 13 amino acids. The V end lost 6 bases, the J end lost 5 bases, and 13 bases lay between the germline ends. Germline V gene data show CDR1 as SNHLY and CDR2 as FYNNEI. The CDR3 protein is CASSVIKGETQYF. The CDR3 DNA follows: TGTGCCAGCAGCGTGATAAAGGGGGAGACCCAGTACTTC.

This clonotype appeared many times. The rearrangement joins TRBV6-1 to TRBJ1-2, with TRBD1 as a possible D gene (5 bases). V was pared by 4 bases and J by 4 bases, with 13 bases between. Germline lookup yields CDR1 MNHNS and CDR2 SASEGT. This CDR3 is built from 14 residues. The CDR3 coding sequence is TGTGCCAGCAGTGTAATACAGGTATCCTATGGCTACACCTTC. This translates into CASSVIQVSYGYTF.

This clonotype has a count of ten or more. The gene calls are TRBV27 and TRBJ1-1, with D tentatively TRBD1 (5 bases). Between the trimmed V and J ends, which lost 5 bases and 0 bases, there was a span of 13 bases. CDR1 is MNHEY and CDR2 is SMNVEV in the germline V gene (reference sequence). This CDR3 is 15 amino acids long. The CDR3 region is CASSPHTTVNTEAFF. For the CDR3, the DNA is TGTGCCAGCAGTCCCCATACGACAGTGAACACTGAAGCTTTCTTT.

A remark on this clonotype: A read error is possible here, since a much larger clone lies one base away. This chain connects TRBV3-1 to TRBJ2-5; perhaps TRBD2 as D (6 bases). The CDR3 extends over 13 amino acids. Per the germline V gene, CDR1 is LGHDT and CDR2 is YNNKEL (reference sequence). CDR3 in amino acids: CAGSLASDETQYF. As DNA, the CDR3 is TGTGCCGGCAGCCTAGCTAGCGACGAGACCCAGTACTTC.

There are many counts of this clonotype. The chain links TRBV6-1 to TRBJ2-7, with no clear D. Per the germline V gene, CDR1 is MNHNS and CDR2 is SASEGT. The CDR3 spans 11 residues. The V gene lost 8 bases and the J gene lost 5 bases, with 10 bases spanning the gap. The chain's CDR3 is CASGVYHEQYF. The CDR3 nucleotides are TGTGCCAGCGGGGTTTACCACGAGCAGTACTTC.

A few counts support this clonotype. The chain recombines TRBV18 with TRBJ2-5; no clear D gene. The CDR3 has 14 amino acids. V dropped 1 base and J dropped 0 bases, with 6 bases sitting between them. CDR1 KGHSH and CDR2 LQKENI come from the germline V gene. The CDR3 sequence: CASSPLHNQETQYF. Written as DNA, the CDR3 is TGTGCCAGCTCACCACTGCACAACCAAGAGACCCAGTACTTC.

This clonotype was recorded many times. V and J are TRBV7-9 and TRBJ2-5, with D unclear. Trimming removed 1 base from V and 2 bases from J, with 14 bases in between. CDR3 size: 16 residues. CDR1 and CDR2 (germline): SEHNR, FQNEAQ (reference sequence). For the CDR3, the DNA is TGTGCCAGCAGCTTAGGCTCGGCTACCGAACAAGAGACCCAGTACTTC. Protein: CASSLGSATEQETQYF.

There are many counts of this clonotype. The V and J genes are TRBV19 and TRBJ1-1; 8 bases fit TRBD1. V lost 2 bases to trimming and J lost 0 bases; unmatched junction nucleotides: 8. CDR3 length equals 17 residues. CDR1 LNHDA and CDR2 SQIVND come from the germline V gene (reference sequence). CDR3 in amino acids: CASSISTGARMNTEAFF. The CDR3 coding sequence is TGTGCCAGTAGTATATCGACAGGGGCCCGAATGAACACTGAAGCTTTCTTT.

The chain uses TRBV4-1 and TRBJ1-1; 7 nucleotides align to TRBD1. This CDR3 spans 17 amino acids. Looked up from germline, CDR1 is MGHRA and CDR2 is YSYEKL. V dropped 4 bases and J dropped 1; count of bases not matched to a gene: 12. For the CDR3, the DNA is TGCGCCAGCAGCCCCCCCCCACTACAGGGGAAGAACACTGAAGCTTTCTTT. Translation gives CASSPPPLQGKNTEAFF.

The chain uses TRBV27 and TRBJ2-7; D assignment may be TRBD1 or TRBD2 (6 bases each). Germline CDR1 and CDR2: MNHEY and SMNVEV (reference sequence). The CDR3 totals 14 residues. With 5 bases removed from V and 7 bases from J, the gap between germline ends came to 18 bases. The CDR3 nucleotides read TGTGCCAGCAGTGCGGGGACACCGCGAGGGGAGCAGTACTTC. It yields the protein CASSAGTPRGEQYF.

The table lists this clonotype with many counts. The genes are TRBV5-1 and TRBJ2-1, with 9 bases matching TRBD2. Germline CDR1 is SGHRS and CDR2 is YFSETQ. With V trimmed by 4 bases and J by 4 bases, 12 bases remained unmatched. This CDR3 is built from 17 residues. This CDR3 reads CASSTQPSGTGYNEQFF. CDR3 sequence (DNA): TGCGCCAGCAGCACGCAGCCTAGCGGGACGGGGTACAATGAGCAGTTCTTC.

This clonotype was seen repeatedly, ten times or more. V is TRBV27 and J is TRBJ2-5, with D hard to call. The ends were cut back, 2 bases at V and 2 bases at J, with 9 bases in the middle. The CDR3 has 14 amino acids. Per germline, CDR1 MNHEY and CDR2 SMNVEV (reference sequence). For the CDR3, the DNA is TGTGCCAGCAGTTTAAGCCCTCCGCAAGAGACCCAGTACTTC. As protein: CASSLSPPQETQYF.

The rearrangement uses TRBV11-3 and TRBJ2-7; possible D gene TRBD2, 7 bases. Germline V gives CDR1 SGHNT, CDR2 YENEEA. Trimming took 1 base from V and 8 from J, leaving 9 bases between them. The length of the CDR3 is 12 residues. CDR3 region: CASSLGGGKQYF. As DNA, the CDR3 is TGTGCCAGCAGCTTAGGGGGGGGCAAGCAGTACTTC. Together with reference TRBV11-3 and TRBJ2-7, the CDR3 gives the full variable domain: EAGVVQSPRYKIIEKKQPVAFWCNPISGHNTLYWYLQNLGQGPELLIRYENEEAVDDSQLPKDRFSAERLKGVDSTLKIQPAELGDSAVYLCASSLGGGKQYFGPGTRLTVT.

This clonotype was detected many times. The genes are TRBV2 and TRBJ2-2, with 7 bases fitting TRBD2. From germline, CDR1 is SNHLY and CDR2 FYNNEI. V lost 9 bases, J lost 6 bases, and 13 bases stayed unmatched. This CDR3 region has 15 residues. CDR3 amino acids: CASSNLGLVPGELFF. The CDR3 bases are TGTGCCAGTAGTAACCTTGGACTAGTCCCCGGGGAGCTGTTTTTT.

This clonotype was counted many times. This sequence joins TRBV5-6 and TRBJ2-1; D remains ambiguous. V shed 0 bases and J shed 6 bases, with 7 bases lying between them. This CDR3 has 13 amino acids. Germline V gene sequence: CDR1 SGHDT, CDR2 YYEEEE. CDR3 protein: CASSLDSLNEQFF. The CDR3 DNA reads TGTGCCAGCAGCTTGGACTCCCTCAATGAGCAGTTCTTC. Full variable domain (rest looked up from reference TRBV5-6 and TRBJ2-1): DAGVTQSPTHLIKTRGQQVTLRCSPKSGHDTVSWYQQALGQGPQFIFQYYEEEERQRGNFPDRFSGHQFPNYSSELNVNALLLGDSALYLCASSLDSLNEQFFGPGTRLTVL.